This T cell receptor (beta chain) was identified in a study of T cell clonotyping in hematopoietic cell transplantation. Findings and caveats of the study: After transplant, recipient diversity fell while pathologically expanded clonotypes grew through day 180. Broader posttransplant TCR repertoire diversity was predicted by graft donor and pretransplant recipient Inverse Simpson Index values. At the given depth, recipient repertoires were over 95% de novo clonotypes.

As concerns this clone: Its antigen is not known.

Profiling relied on immunoSEQ multiplex PCR, and the TCRdb table lists in-frame clones only, not all of them. The data contain roughly 900 clones, roughly 62% of them singletons. Recipient blood drawn about 28 days pretransplant and days 30, 100, 180 after. Trimming stripped 5 bases from V and 3 bases from J, with 10 bases between. Per germline, CDR1 SGHTA and CDR2 FQGNSA. The CDR3 spans 13 residues. This sample comprised peripheral blood mononuclear cells, obtained 30 days after allogeneic stem cell transplant. The chain combines TRBV7-2 with TRBJ2-5, with D possibly being TRBD1 (6 bases). This TCR was recovered from a male patient between 55 and 70 years old who had an allogeneic stem cell transplant, so the T cells may come from the graft donor. Some clones in this sample may be carry-over from other donors' samples. CDR3 sequence: CASSSSGEETQYF. The DNA of the CDR3 is TGTGCCAGCAGCAGCTCAGGGGAAGAGACCCAGTACTTC.